This T cell receptor (beta chain) was identified in a study of blood T cell repertoires in COVID-19 (dated by TCRdb to 2020 to 2021). In the study overall: Samples covering the acute and convalescent phases of COVID-19 were provided by collaborators in the United States, Italy and Spain. Where HLA class I and class II types were available, the types were taken from metadata supplied by the sample provider, not from assay-based typing. The prospective study material was composed of cDNA or gDNA derived from T cells, B-cell-depleted T cells, or PBMCs. Samples were obtained from the ongoing ImmuneRACE study (first 160 participants) and from roughly 1,300 subjects provided by 6 global collaborators. Deeply sampled blood TCRbeta repertoires from subjects exposed to, actively infected with, or recovered from COVID-19 were included in the dataset. Sample metadata almost always included a de-identified subject ID, COVID-19 status, age in years and sex. The repertoires were released in a freely available public database intended as a resource for research on the immune response to SARS-CoV-2.

A note on this clone: Its cognate antigen has yet to be identified. Base qualities are not at hand, and no much larger clone is one base apart.

According to the germline V gene (reference sequence), CDR1 reads MNHEY and CDR2 reads SMNVEV. Trimming leaves V shorter by 3 bases and J shorter by 0 bases, with the junction holding 1 base beyond the gene matches. Measured from the cysteine to the phenylalanine, the CDR3 is 15 residues long. CDR3 DNA only is kept here, 45 bases in frame from base 1. TCRbeta CDR3 regions were amplified from genomic DNA using the immunoSEQ Assay, a bias-controlled multiplex PCR. The source study handled its data this way. The number of nucleated cells in each sample was estimated from the amplification of reference gene primers within the assay. To quantify the absolute abundance of each unique TCRbeta CDR3 rearrangement, sequence reads were collapsed and filtered. Productive Simpson clonality was computed per sample as the square root of Simpson's diversity index over productive rearrangements. TCRdb took this table from immuneACCESS and kept in-frame rearrangements with V and J called. Such tables lack part of the clones; where checked against another copy, unresolved V genes explain under half of the gap, and the rest is unexplained. V, J and clone size are taken as reported in that table, and D and trimming were inferred from the DNA itself. A total of 450,000 or so clones appear in this sample, 89% of them only once. The ten largest clones represent around 0.92% of the sample.

One collaborating source in Seattle enrolled patients while the patients were actively infected and followed the patients over time throughout the course of disease. Whole blood was collected in K2EDTA tubes by collaborating institutions according to the institutions' own protocols. For TCRbeta analysis, collaborator samples were shipped as frozen whole blood, as isolated PBMCs, or as DNA extracted from either sample type. Paper-wide results and their limitations: The quantity of clinical and demographic metadata differed by source and by participant and was supplied without curation.

The chain is encoded by TRBV27 joined to TRBJ1-5, with TRBD1 identical over 8 junction bases. Sequencing was carried out using peripheral blood. This clonotype was obtained from a man between 18 and 29 years old with COVID-19, enrolled during active disease. The nucleotide sequence reads as follows: TGTGCCAGCAGTTTGGACAGGGCTAGCAATCAGCCCCAGCATTTT. This gives the protein CASSLDRASNQPQHF.